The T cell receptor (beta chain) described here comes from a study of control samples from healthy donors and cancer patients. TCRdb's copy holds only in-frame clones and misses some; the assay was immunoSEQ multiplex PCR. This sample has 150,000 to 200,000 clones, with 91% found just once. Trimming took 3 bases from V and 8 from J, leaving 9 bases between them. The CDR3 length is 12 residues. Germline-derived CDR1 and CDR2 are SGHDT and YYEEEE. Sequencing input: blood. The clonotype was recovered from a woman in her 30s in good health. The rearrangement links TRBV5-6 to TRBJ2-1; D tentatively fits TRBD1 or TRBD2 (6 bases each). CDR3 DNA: TGTGCCAGCAGCTACAGGGAGGATGAGCAGTTCTTC. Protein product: CASSYREDEQFF.